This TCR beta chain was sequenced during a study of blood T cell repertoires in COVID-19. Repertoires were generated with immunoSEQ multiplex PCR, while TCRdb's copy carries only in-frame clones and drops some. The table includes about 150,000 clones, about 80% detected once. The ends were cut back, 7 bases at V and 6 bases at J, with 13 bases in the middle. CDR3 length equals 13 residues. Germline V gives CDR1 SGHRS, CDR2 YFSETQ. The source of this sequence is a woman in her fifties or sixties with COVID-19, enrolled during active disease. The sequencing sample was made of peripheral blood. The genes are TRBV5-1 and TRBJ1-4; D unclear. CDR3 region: CASWGGGDEKLFF. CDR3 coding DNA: TGCGCCAGCTGGGGAGGTGGGGATGAAAAACTGTTTTTT.